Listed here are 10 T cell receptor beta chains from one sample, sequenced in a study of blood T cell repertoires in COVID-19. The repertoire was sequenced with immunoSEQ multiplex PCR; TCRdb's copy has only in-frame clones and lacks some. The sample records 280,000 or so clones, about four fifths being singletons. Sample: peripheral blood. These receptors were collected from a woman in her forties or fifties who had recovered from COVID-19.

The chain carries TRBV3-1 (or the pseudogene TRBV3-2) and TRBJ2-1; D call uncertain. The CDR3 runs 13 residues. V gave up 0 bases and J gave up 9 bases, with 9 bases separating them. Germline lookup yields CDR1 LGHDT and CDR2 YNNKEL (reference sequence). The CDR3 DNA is TGTGCCAGCAGCCAAGATATCGGGTTTGAGCAGTTCTTC. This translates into CASSQDIGFEQFF.

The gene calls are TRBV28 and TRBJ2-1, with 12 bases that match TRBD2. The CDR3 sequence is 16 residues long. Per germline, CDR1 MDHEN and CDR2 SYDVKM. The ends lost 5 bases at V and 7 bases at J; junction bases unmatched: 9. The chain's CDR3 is CASSGASGRAGNEQFF. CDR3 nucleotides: TGTGCCAGCAGTGGGGCTAGCGGGAGGGCCGGGAATGAGCAGTTCTTC.

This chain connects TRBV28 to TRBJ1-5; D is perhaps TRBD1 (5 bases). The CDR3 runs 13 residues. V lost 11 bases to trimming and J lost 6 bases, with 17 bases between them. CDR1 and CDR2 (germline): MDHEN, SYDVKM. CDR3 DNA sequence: TGTGCCGGAGGGGAGGCCTGGGGTCAGCCCCAGCATTTT. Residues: CAGGEAWGQPQHF.

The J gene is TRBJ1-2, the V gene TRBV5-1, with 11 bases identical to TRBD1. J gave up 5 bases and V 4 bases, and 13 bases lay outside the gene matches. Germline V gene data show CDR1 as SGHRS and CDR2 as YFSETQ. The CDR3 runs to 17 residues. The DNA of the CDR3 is TGCGCCAGCAGCACTCGGACAGGGGGCTATCCCCTGTATGGCTACACCTTC. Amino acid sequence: CASSTRTGGYPLYGYTF.

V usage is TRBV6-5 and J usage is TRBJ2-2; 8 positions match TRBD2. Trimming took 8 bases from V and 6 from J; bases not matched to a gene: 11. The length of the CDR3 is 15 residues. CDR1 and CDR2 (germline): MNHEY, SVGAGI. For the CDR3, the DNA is TGTGCCAGCCAACTTGGACGGGGGGGCGCCGGGGAGCTGTTTTTT. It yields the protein CASQLGRGGAGELFF.

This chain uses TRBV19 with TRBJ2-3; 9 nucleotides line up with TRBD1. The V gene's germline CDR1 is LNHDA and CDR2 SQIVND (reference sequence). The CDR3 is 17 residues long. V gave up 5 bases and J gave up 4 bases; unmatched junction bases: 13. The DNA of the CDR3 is TGTGCCAGTAGTCCGCACCACCGGGACAGGGAGGCAGATACGCAGTATTTT. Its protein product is CASSPHHRDREADTQYF.

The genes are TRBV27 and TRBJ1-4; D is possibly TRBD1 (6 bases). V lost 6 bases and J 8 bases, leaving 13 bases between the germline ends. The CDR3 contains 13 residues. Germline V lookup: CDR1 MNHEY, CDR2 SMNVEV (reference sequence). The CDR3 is CASRRGGGEKLFF. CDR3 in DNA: TGTGCCAGCAGGCGGGGGGGCGGCGAAAAACTGTTTTTT.

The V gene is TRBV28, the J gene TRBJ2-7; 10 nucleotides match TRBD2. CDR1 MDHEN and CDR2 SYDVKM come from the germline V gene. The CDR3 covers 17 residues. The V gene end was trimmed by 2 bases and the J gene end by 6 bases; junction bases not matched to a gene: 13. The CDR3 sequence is CASSLGAAGGPSGEQYF. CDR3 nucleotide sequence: TGTGCCAGCAGTTTAGGTGCAGCGGGAGGGCCTTCAGGCGAGCAGTACTTC.

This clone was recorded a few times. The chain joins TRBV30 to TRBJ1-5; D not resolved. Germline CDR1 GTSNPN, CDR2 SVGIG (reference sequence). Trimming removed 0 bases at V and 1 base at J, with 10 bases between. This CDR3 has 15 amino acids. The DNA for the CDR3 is TGTGCCTGGAGTGTAGAGGGAGGGAGCAATCAGCCCCAGCATTTT. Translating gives CAWSVEGGSNQPQHF. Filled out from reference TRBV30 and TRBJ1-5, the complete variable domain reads SQTIHQWPATLVQPVGSPLSLECTVEGTSNPNLYWYRQAAGRGLQLLFYSVGIGQISSEVPQNLSASRPQDRQFILSSKKLLLSDSGFYLCAWSVEGGSNQPQHFGDGTRLSIL.

The chain's CDR3 is CASSTRQGGRDEQYF. CDR3 nucleotide sequence: TGTGCCAGCAGCACCCGACAGGGTGGAAGGGACGAGCAGTACTTC. The chain employs TRBV11-1 and TRBJ2-7; the match to TRBD1 covers 7 bases. This CDR3 is built from 15 residues. Germline values: CDR1 SGHAT, CDR2 FQDESV (reference sequence). Germline trimming cut 5 bases from V and 5 bases from J; bases unmatched to any gene: 12.